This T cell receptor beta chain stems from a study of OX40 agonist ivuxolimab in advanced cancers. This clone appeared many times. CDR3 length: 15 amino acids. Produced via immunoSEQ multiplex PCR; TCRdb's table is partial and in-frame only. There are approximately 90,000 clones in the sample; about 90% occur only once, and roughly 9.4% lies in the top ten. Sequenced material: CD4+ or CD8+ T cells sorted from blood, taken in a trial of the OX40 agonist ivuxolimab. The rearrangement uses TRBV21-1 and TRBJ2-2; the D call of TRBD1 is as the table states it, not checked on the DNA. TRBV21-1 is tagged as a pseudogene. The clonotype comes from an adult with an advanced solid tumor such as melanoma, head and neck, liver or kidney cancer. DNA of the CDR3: TGTGCCAGCAGCAATAGGACAGGAGCGACCGGGGAGCTGTTTTTT. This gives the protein CASSNRTGATGELFF.